These 21 T cell receptor beta chains were all obtained from the same sample, sequenced in a study of a mutant IDH1 vaccine in newly diagnosed glioma. Libraries were prepared by immunoSEQ multiplex PCR; TCRdb keeps only in-frame clonotypes and omits some of them. This sample has about 59,000 clones, with 80% to 95% found just once. Time point of the sample: baseline, week 1 (first vaccination visit). Treatment meaning: pre-vaccination baseline after standard-of-care therapy. Sequences were derived from PBMCs, sampled from a glioma patient treated with radiotherapy, temozolomide or both. These receptor sequences come from a man aged 50 to 60 with glioma.

The chain carries TRBV7-6 and TRBJ2-7, with TRBD1 as a possible D gene (5 bases). V shed 1 base and J shed 7 bases, with 11 bases lying between them. CDR1 SGHVS and CDR2 FNYEAQ come from the germline V gene. This CDR3 is 13 amino acids long. The chain's CDR3 is CASSLGPGKEQYF. As DNA, the CDR3 is TGTGCCAGCAGCTTAGGGCCAGGGAAGGAGCAGTACTTC.

CDR3 nucleotide sequence: TGTGCCAGCAGTGAGCGGGGGGGGGCCTATACTAACTATGGCTACACCTTC. Translation: CASSERGGAYTNYGYTF. The chain uses TRBV28 and TRBJ1-2; D is possibly TRBD1 (6 bases). The CDR3 is made up of 17 amino acids. The germline V and J ends were trimmed by 5 bases and 0 bases, with 19 bases remaining between them. Germline CDR1 is MDHEN and CDR2 is SYDVKM.

The chain uses TRBV5-4 and TRBJ1-2, with 11 bases aligning to TRBD1. Germline trimming cut 0 bases from V and 5 bases from J; bases unmatched to any gene: 3. This CDR3 has 15 residues. Germline V lookup: CDR1 SGHNT, CDR2 YYREEE (reference sequence). DNA for the CDR3: TGTGCCAGCAGCTTGGGAGGACAGGGGGCGTATGGCTACACCTTC. This sequence encodes CASSLGGQGAYGYTF.

The chain carries TRBV28 and TRBJ1-4; D might be TRBD1 (6 bases). In germline, CDR1 is MDHEN, CDR2 SYDVKM. Trimming took 3 bases from V and 5 from J, leaving 13 bases between them. The CDR3 length is 15 residues. This CDR3 reads CASSFLRGKNEKLFF. CDR3 DNA: TGTGCCAGCAGTTTTCTTAGGGGGAAAAATGAAAAACTGTTTTTT.

The CDR3 nucleotides read TGTGCCAGCTCCCCGCCCGCGCAGTCCTACGAGCAGTACTTC. It codes for CASSPPAQSYEQYF. V is TRBV18 and J is TRBJ2-7, with unresolved D. Trimming took 6 bases from V and 1 from J, leaving 13 bases between them. CDR3 length equals 14 residues. CDR1 and CDR2 from the germline V gene are KGHSH and LQKENI. Full variable domain (outside the CDR3, taken from reference TRBV18 and TRBJ2-7): NAGVMQNPRHLVRRRGQEARLRCSPMKGHSHVYWYRQLPEEGLKFMVYLQKENIIDESGMPKERFSAEFPKEGPSILRIQQVVRGDSAAYFCASSPPAQSYEQYFGPGTRLTVT.

The chain carries TRBV6-5 and TRBJ2-5; 7 bases fit TRBD2. Germline values: CDR1 MNHEY, CDR2 SVGAGI. There are 16 residues in the CDR3. V lost 4 bases, J lost 2 bases, and 10 bases stayed unmatched. The CDR3 loop reads CASSFPSGAPQETQYF. CDR3 DNA sequence: TGTGCCAGCAGTTTTCCTAGCGGAGCACCGCAAGAGACCCAGTACTTC.

This rearrangement joins TRBV6-1 to TRBJ1-2; TRBD1 matches at 10 bases. Germline V lookup: CDR1 MNHNS, CDR2 SASEGT. Trimming cost V 4 bases and J 5 bases; bases outside gene matches: 7. The CDR3 runs to 15 residues. The CDR3 DNA reads as TGTGCCAGCAGTGGGCTCCCGGGACAGGGGTATGGCTACACCTTC. It is translated as CASSGLPGQGYGYTF.

The gene calls are TRBV7-2 and TRBJ1-3; TRBD1 might be the D (6 bases). CDR1 and CDR2 from the germline V gene are SGHTA and FQGNSA. The CDR3 is 17 residues long. V lost 1 base and J lost 4, with 17 bases in between. The CDR3 here is CASSLGFGGRQGNTIYF. In DNA form, the CDR3 reads TGTGCCAGCAGCTTAGGTTTCGGGGGGCGGCAAGGAAACACCATATATTTT.

The chain couples TRBV5-8 to TRBJ2-3, with D maybe TRBD1 (5 bases). Trimming cost V 4 bases and J 0 bases, with 9 bases left between them. Germline V gives CDR1 SGHTS, CDR2 YDEGEE. CDR3 size: 14 residues. The CDR3 protein is CASSNRQSTDTQYF. CDR3 DNA sequence: TGTGCCAGCAGCAACAGACAGAGCACAGATACGCAGTATTTT.

This clone was picked up a small number of times. The V call is TRBV5-4, the J call TRBJ2-7; 9 bases line up with TRBD2. Germline V gives CDR1 SGHNT, CDR2 YYREEE (reference sequence). CDR3 length equals 16 residues. V shed 4 bases and J 0 bases; nucleotides not matched to a gene: 8. DNA of the CDR3: TGTGCCAGCAGCCTTGGGCTAGCGGGGACCTCCTACGAGCAGTACTTC. It translates to CASSLGLAGTSYEQYF.

The chain recombines TRBV2 with TRBJ1-4; D might be TRBD1 (5 bases). The CDR3 length is 13 residues. The germline V gene encodes CDR1 SNHLY and CDR2 FYNNEI. With 6 bases removed from V and 8 bases from J, the gap between germline ends came to 13 bases. CDR3 region: CASRQGVREKLFF. CDR3 coding DNA: TGTGCCAGCAGACAAGGGGTACGGGAAAAACTGTTTTTT.

This clone was seen once. V gene TRBV30 combines with J gene TRBJ2-1; no reliable D call. CDR1 GTSNPN and CDR2 SVGIG come from the germline V gene (reference sequence). Trimming stripped 0 bases from V and 1 base from J, with 4 bases between. The CDR3 consists of 13 residues. The CDR3 loop is CAWSVTSYNEQFF. CDR3 in DNA: TGTGCCTGGAGTGTCACTTCCTACAATGAGCAGTTCTTC.

The chain combines TRBV11-2 with TRBJ1-4, with TRBD1 identical over 7 bases. V lost 4 bases to trimming and J lost 7 bases; unmatched junction nucleotides: 3. Germline-derived CDR1 and CDR2 are SGHAT and FQNNGV. CDR3 size: 13 residues. CDR3 in DNA: TGTGCCAGCAGCTGGGACAGCCTTGAAAAACTGTTTTTT. This codes for CASSWDSLEKLFF.

This rearrangement joins TRBV2 to TRBJ2-5, with D tentatively TRBD1 (6 bases). The CDR3 is 12 residues long. In germline, CDR1 is SNHLY, CDR2 FYNNEI. Trimming removed 10 bases from V and 4 bases from J, with 13 bases in between. The DNA of the CDR3 is TGTGCCACAGGGGACCGAGGAGAGACCCAGTACTTC. Its translation: CATGDRGETQYF.

V usage is TRBV6-5 and J usage is TRBJ2-7; D remains unclear. Trimming left V 2 bases short and J 0 bases short, with 8 bases between. The CDR3 contains 14 residues. The germline V gene encodes CDR1 MNHEY and CDR2 SVGAGI. The CDR3 nucleotides are TGTGCCAGCAGTTACGGGCCAGACTCCTACGAGCAGTACTTC. It yields the protein CASSYGPDSYEQYF.

The chain links TRBV15 to TRBJ2-5, with D uncertain. The CDR3 sequence is 17 residues long. The germline gives CDR1 LNHNV, CDR2 YYDKDF (reference sequence). V was shortened by 1 base and J by 1 base, with 16 bases between the two germline ends. The CDR3 loop is CATSRVSPWGGQETQYF. The CDR3 nucleotides are TGTGCCACCAGCAGAGTTTCACCGTGGGGTGGCCAAGAGACCCAGTACTTC. The complete variable domain, with remaining parts taken from reference TRBV15 and TRBJ2-5, reads DAMVIQNPRYQVTQFGKPVTLSCSQTLNHNVMYWYQQKSSQAPKLLFHYYDKDFNNEADTPDNFQSRRPNTSFCFLDIRSPGLGDTAMYLCATSRVSPWGGQETQYFGPGTRLLVL.

The J gene is TRBJ2-2, the V gene TRBV7-9; 7 bases align to TRBD1. The CDR3 runs 15 residues. J lost 2 bases, V lost 5 bases, and 5 bases had no gene match. CDR1 is SEHNR and CDR2 is FQNEAQ in the germline V gene (reference sequence). The CDR3 nucleotides read TGTGCCAGCAGCACCGGGACAGTTAACACCGGGGAGCTGTTTTTT. Amino acid sequence: CASSTGTVNTGELFF.

The V and J genes are TRBV10-1 and TRBJ2-3; TRBD2 matches at 9 bases. The CDR3 extends over 14 amino acids. CDR1 is WNHNN, CDR2 SYGVQD, per germline (reference sequence). V dropped 5 bases and J dropped 6; count of bases not matched to a gene: 6. CDR3 region: CASSLGLAKDTQYF. CDR3 DNA: TGCGCCAGCAGTCTTGGACTAGCGAAGGATACGCAGTATTTT.

The table lists this clone with a count of one. The CDR3 DNA reads as TGTGCCAGCAGCCCCCTGGACGCCGGCTCTAACTATGGCTACACCTTC. Its translation: CASSPLDAGSNYGYTF. The V call is TRBV14, the J call TRBJ1-2; D not certain. CDR3 size: 16 residues. Trimming took 4 bases from V and 0 from J, leaving 15 bases between them. Germline V gene sequence: CDR1 SGHDN, CDR2 FVKESK.

Only one count was recorded for this clone. The V call is TRBV6-5, the J call TRBJ2-3; a possible D gene is TRBD2 (6 bases). Germline V CDR1 and CDR2: MNHEY, SVGAGI. This CDR3 has 16 residues. V was trimmed by 4 bases and J by 3 bases, leaving 17 bases between them. The CDR3 region has the DNA TGTGCCAGCAGTTCGGGGGTGGCTTTAACAACAGATACGCAGTATTTT. Protein: CASSSGVALTTDTQYF.

The genes are TRBV19 and TRBJ2-3; no clear D. The CDR3 length is 15 residues. Germline values: CDR1 LNHDA, CDR2 SQIVND (reference sequence). V was trimmed by 2 bases and J by 3 bases, leaving 12 bases between them. CDR3 nucleotides: TGTGCCAGTAGTATACTCTACCGCCCAACAGATACGCAGTATTTT. As protein: CASSILYRPTDTQYF.